The 31 T cell receptor beta chains given below trace back to one sample, sequenced in a study of read filtering for tumor transcriptome and immune sequencing. Molecular barcoded adaptors covering alpha/delta and beta/gamma chains were used on 400 to 450 ng RNA. TCRdb fed the reads into MiXCR, producing one record per CDR3 protein. The profile covers fewer than 25,000 distinct CDR3 sequences, with 20% to 25% appearing a single time and 45% to 50% taken by the ten largest. Sequencing was carried out using a population of CD138-negative cells sorted from bone marrow. The source of these receptors is a donor at least 40 years old with multiple myeloma.

In this sample, this clonotype turned up many times. The chain is built from TRBV29-1 and TRBJ2-3; D unresolved. The CDR3 covers 12 residues. The V and J ends lost 0 bases and 2 bases respectively, with 3 bases between them. Germline loops: CDR1 SQVTM, CDR2 ANQGSEA. CDR3 in DNA: TGCAGCGTTGAAGACAACACAGATACGCAGTATTTT. This translates into CSVEDNTDTQYF.

The chain uses TRBV4-1 and TRBJ2-7, with unresolved D. V lost 0 bases to trimming and J lost 2 bases, with 14 bases between them. CDR1 is MGHRA and CDR2 is YSYEKL in the germline V gene. The CDR3 loop spans 16 amino acids. CDR3 sequence reads: CASSQDHPGLTYEQYF. The CDR3 DNA reads TGCGCCAGCAGCCAAGATCACCCGGGCCTCACCTACGAGCAGTACTTC.

The sample holds one count of this clonotype. Relative to the germline gene, one junction end is altered; a read error may explain this. This chain links TRBV6-5 with TRBJ2-4; D is perhaps TRBD2 (5 bases). This CDR3 contains 15 residues. Germline V lookup: CDR1 MNHEY, CDR2 SVGAGI. As DNA, the CDR3 is TGTGCCAGCAGTCCACTGGAGCTAGCCAAAAACACTCAGTACTTC. This sequence encodes CASSPLELAKNTQYF.

This clonotype was seen many times. The J gene is TRBJ2-1, the V gene TRBV19, with 9 bases that match TRBD2. Germline values: CDR1 LNHDA, CDR2 SQIVND (reference sequence). This CDR3 has 15 amino acids. V was pared by 5 bases and J by 9 bases, with 11 bases of the junction left unmatched. The CDR3 DNA is TGTGCCAGTAGTCAACAGGCGGGGGGGCTTGGTGAGCAGTTCTTC. Protein sequence: CASSQQAGGLGEQFF.

In its sample, this clonotype was seen a few times. This may come from a read error, since a much larger clone is one base off. V is TRBV29-1 and J is TRBJ1-4, with a weak D call TRBD1 (6 bases). This CDR3 is built from 12 residues. Germline-derived CDR1 and CDR2 are SQVTM and ANQGSEA. The CDR3 DNA follows: TGCACCCGGGACACCCATCATGAAAAACTGTTTTTT. Translated: CTRDTHHEKLFF.

This clonotype was seen at least ten times. The chain links TRBV25-1 to TRBJ1-4; D is perhaps TRBD1 (6 bases). The CDR3 is 13 amino acids. Germline CDR1 is MGHDK and CDR2 is SYGVNS. Trimming shortened V by 4 bases and J by 7 bases, and 10 bases separated the two germline ends. The CDR3 spells CASSGGGGEKLFF. For the CDR3, the DNA is TGTGCCAGCAGTGGTGGGGGCGGTGAAAAACTGTTTTTT.

The chain couples TRBV11-2 to TRBJ2-5, with 8 bases aligning to TRBD1. Germline V CDR1 and CDR2: SGHAT, FQNNGV. The CDR3 is made up of 13 amino acids. Trimming cost V 7 bases and J 4 bases; bases outside gene matches: 5. The CDR3 sequence is CASKLGQGETQYF. CDR3 DNA: TGTGCCAGCAAGCTTGGACAGGGAGAGACCCAGTACTTC.

This clonotype was seen repeatedly, ten times or more. This sequence joins TRBV2 and TRBJ2-1; D not resolved. V lost 4 bases, J lost 5 bases, and 9 bases lay in between. The CDR3 runs to 13 residues. Germline V gene data show CDR1 as SNHLY and CDR2 as FYNNEI. The DNA for the CDR3 is TGTGCCAGCAGTGCGGACCAAAACAATGAGCAGTTCTTC. It specifies CASSADQNNEQFF.

In this sample, this clonotype turned up many times. The CDR3 loop is CASSLVLWQAPGEQYF. CDR3 DNA sequence: TGTGCCAGCAGCTTGGTATTATGGCAGGCTCCAGGCGAGCAGTACTTC. V usage is TRBV5-6 and J usage is TRBJ2-7; D remains unclear. V was clipped by 0 bases and J by 6 bases, with 19 bases between them. Looked up from germline, CDR1 is SGHDT and CDR2 is YYEEEE. The CDR3 is 16 amino acids.

This clonotype was detected ten times or more. The chain links TRBV7-2 to TRBJ2-3; D is possibly TRBD2 (7 bases). The CDR3 totals 18 residues. Germline lookup yields CDR1 SGHTA and CDR2 FQGNSA. V was pared by 2 bases and J by 2 bases, with 20 bases between. CDR3 sequence (DNA): TGTGCCAGCAGCTTACAGGGCTGGCGGGGGCATTCCACAGATACGCAGTATTTT. The encoded protein is CASSLQGWRGHSTDTQYF.

The sample holds one count of this clonotype. The junction departs from germline at one end; a sequencing error may be responsible. The rearrangement links TRBV14 to TRBJ2-3; no definite D call. Per the germline V gene, CDR1 is SGHDN and CDR2 is FVKESK. The CDR3 sequence is 16 residues long. The CDR3 protein is CAISQDSKLAPDTQYF. CDR3 DNA sequence: TGTGCCATCAGCCAAGATTCGAAGTTAGCCCCAGATACGCAGTATTTT.

This chain joins TRBV6-2 or TRBV6-3 and TRBJ2-3; 8 positions agree with TRBD2. The CDR3 consists of 18 residues. Germline lookup yields CDR1 MNHEY and CDR2 SVGEGT. J gave up 2 bases and V 4 bases, and 14 bases lay outside the gene matches. The CDR3 sequence: CASSCSPGLANPTDTQYF. CDR3 nucleotides: TGTGCCAGCAGTTGCTCACCCGGACTAGCCAATCCCACAGATACGCAGTATTTT.

This clonotype has a count of ten or more. This chain uses TRBV18 with TRBJ1-1; possibly TRBD1 for D (6 bases). Germline loops: CDR1 KGHSH, CDR2 LQKENI. Deletions cut 6 bases from V and 3 bases from J, with 20 bases between. CDR3 length: 16 residues. This CDR3 reads CASSLQEGGFDTEAFF. CDR3 DNA sequence: TGTGCCAGCTCCCTTCAGGAGGGGGGCTTTGACACTGAAGCTTTCTTT.

This clonotype was counted many times. CDR3 sequence: CAIKGAGQMNTEAFF. The CDR3 coding sequence is TGTGCCATCAAAGGGGCCGGACAGATGAACACTGAAGCTTTCTTT. The rearrangement uses TRBV10-3 and TRBJ1-1, with D perhaps TRBD1 (6 bases). V lost 7 bases to trimming and J lost 0 bases, with 15 bases between them. Germline V lookup: CDR1 ENHRY, CDR2 SYGVKD. The CDR3 contains 15 residues.

This clonotype was found many times. V is TRBV4-1 and J is TRBJ1-6; tentative D call: TRBD1 (5 bases). The CDR3 runs 16 residues. V was shortened by 1 base and J by 7 bases, with 14 bases between the two germline ends. Germline CDR1 reads MGHRA; CDR2 reads YSYEKL. The CDR3 sequence: CASSQVRVGMNSPLHF. CDR3 bases: TGCGCCAGCAGCCAAGTCAGGGTGGGGATGAATTCACCCCTCCACTTT.

In this sample, this clonotype turned up many times. This CDR3 reads CASSLEGTSARGEQFF. For the CDR3, the DNA is TGCGCCAGCAGCTTGGAGGGGACTAGCGCCCGAGGGGAGCAGTTCTTC. The rearrangement joins TRBV5-1 to TRBJ2-1, with TRBD2 matching 10 bases. V trimming: 0 bases; J trimming: 10 bases; junction bases outside the gene matches: 10. CDR1 is SGHRS and CDR2 is YFSETQ in the germline V gene. The CDR3 totals 16 residues.

The sample holds many counts of this clonotype. This chain joins TRBV5-6 and TRBJ2-1; D gene ambiguous. V was clipped by 0 bases and J by 7 bases, with 11 bases between them. Germline V gene lookup returns CDR1 SGHDT and CDR2 YYEEEE. CDR3 length: 14 residues. CDR3 in amino acids: CASSLGLFRNEQFF. In DNA form, the CDR3 reads TGTGCCAGCAGCTTGGGACTCTTCCGGAATGAGCAGTTCTTC.

This clonotype was recorded at least ten times. The V call is TRBV27, the J call TRBJ2-3; 12 nucleotides line up with TRBD2. Germline V gene data show CDR1 as MNHEY and CDR2 as SMNVEV (reference sequence). The CDR3 sequence is 18 residues long. Losses at the gene ends were 5 bases for V and 7 bases for J; bases not matched to a gene: 16. CDR3 sequence: CASSPKYILAGGRNTQYF. The CDR3 DNA is TGTGCCAGCAGTCCAAAATACATCCTAGCGGGGGGGCGTAATACGCAGTATTTT.

This clonotype was seen ten or more times. For the CDR3, the DNA is TGTGCCAGCAGCTTATCAGGGACAGGGTTTTCACCCCTCCACTTT. This translates into CASSLSGTGFSPLHF. The gene calls are TRBV5-6 and TRBJ1-6, with 9 bases that match TRBD1. The germline V gene has CDR1 SGHDT and CDR2 YYEEEE. This CDR3 comprises 15 residues. V lost 2 bases to trimming and J lost 9 bases; unmatched junction nucleotides: 6.

The gene calls are TRBV10-3 and TRBJ2-3; no firm D call. Germline V gives CDR1 ENHRY, CDR2 SYGVKD. V was cut by 5 bases and J by 3 bases, with 18 bases left in between. The length of the CDR3 is 16 residues. CDR3 coding DNA: TGTGCCATCAGTCCAGTCGTGGGTCTCGGTACAGATACGCAGTATTTT. It translates to CAISPVVGLGTDTQYF.

The chain has TRBV20-1 and TRBJ2-1, with D uncertain. The germline V and J ends were trimmed by 1 base and 4 bases, with 14 bases remaining between them. The germline CDR1 and CDR2 sequences are DFQATT and SNEGSKA (reference sequence). The CDR3 is 15 amino acids. The chain's CDR3 is CSARASIGAYNEQFF. In DNA form, the CDR3 reads TGCAGTGCTAGAGCGTCTATTGGAGCGTACAATGAGCAGTTCTTC.

Turning to this clonotype: Germline is not matched at one junction end, which may reflect a read error. This chain connects TRBV6-2 or TRBV6-3 to TRBJ2-1; 7 nucleotides match TRBD1. Per the germline V gene, CDR1 is MNHEY and CDR2 is SVGEGT. This CDR3 has 17 residues. CDR3 region: CASSYSSPTGLGDEQFF. Here the CDR3 DNA reads TGTGCTAGCAGTTACTCGTCTCCGACAGGGTTGGGCGATGAGCAGTTCTTC.

This clonotype was seen repeatedly, ten times or more. This chain uses TRBV29-1 with TRBJ2-2; D unclear. The CDR3 is 14 residues long. The V and J ends lost 7 bases and 4 bases respectively, with 16 bases between them. CDR1 is SQVTM, CDR2 ANQGSEA, per germline. The CDR3 protein is CSALPRVGTGELFF. CDR3 sequence (DNA): TGCAGCGCTCTACCCCGGGTCGGCACCGGGGAGCTGTTTTTT.

A note on this clonotype: A much larger clone differs by one base, so this may be a read error. This chain uses TRBV15 with TRBJ2-7; D is ambiguous. CDR3 length equals 14 residues. The germline V gene encodes CDR1 LNHNV and CDR2 YYDKDF (reference sequence). For the CDR3, the DNA is TGTGCCACCAGCAGAGTAGGGAACAGTTACGAGCGGTACTTC. Translating gives CATSRVGNSYERYF. Full variable domain (outside the CDR3, taken from reference TRBV15 and TRBJ2-7): DAMVIQNPRYQVTQFGKPVTLSCSQTLNHNVMYWYQQKSSQAPKLLFHYYDKDFNNEADTPDNFQSRRPNTSFCFLDIRSPGLGDTAMYLCATSRVGNSYERYFGPGTRLTVT.

This clonotype has at least ten counts. The rearrangement uses TRBV4-2 and TRBJ2-3, with 8 positions matching TRBD2. V gave up 1 base and J gave up 2 bases; unmatched junction bases: 5. The germline gives CDR1 LGHNA, CDR2 YNFKEQ. The CDR3 length is 16 residues. This CDR3 reads CASSQGAGDYTDTQYF. The CDR3 DNA sequence: TGTGCCAGCAGCCAAGGAGCGGGGGATTACACAGATACGCAGTATTTT.

This clonotype was recorded many times. The genes are TRBV18 and TRBJ2-3; TRBD2 matches at 10 bases. The germline gives CDR1 KGHSH, CDR2 LQKENI. Trimming cost V 4 bases and J 4 bases; bases outside gene matches: 2. CDR3 length: 14 amino acids. CDR3 nucleotide sequence: TGTGCCAGCTCACTCGGACTAGCGGCAGATACGCAGTATTTT. Encoded protein: CASSLGLAADTQYF.

This sequence joins TRBV10-3 and TRBJ2-5; the D is unclear. From germline, CDR1 is ENHRY and CDR2 SYGVKD. The CDR3 length is 14 residues. V lost 6 bases and J lost 4, with 15 bases in between. CDR3 in amino acids: CAISRQISGETQYF. CDR3 sequence (DNA): TGTGCCATCAGCCGACAAATTTCGGGAGAGACCCAGTACTTC.

This clonotype has a count of ten or more. The chain has TRBV27 and TRBJ2-2; D possibly corresponds to TRBD2 (6 bases). Trimming left V 6 bases short and J 0 bases short, with 14 bases between. Germline V CDR1 and CDR2: MNHEY, SMNVEV (reference sequence). The CDR3 spans 16 residues. The CDR3 reads CASRKPGLANTGELFF. As DNA, the CDR3 is TGTGCCAGCAGAAAACCGGGACTCGCGAACACCGGGGAGCTGTTTTTT.

This rearrangement joins TRBV5-1 to TRBJ1-3; maybe TRBD1 (6 bases). Trimming removed 0 bases from V and 0 bases from J, with 13 bases in between. Germline lookup yields CDR1 SGHRS and CDR2 YFSETQ. This CDR3 region has 17 residues. As DNA, the CDR3 is TGCGCCAGCAGCTTGGTTGGGGGCTCTAACTCTGGAAACACCATATATTTT. It codes for CASSLVGGSNSGNTIYF.

This clonotype was counted ten times or more. V gene TRBV6-2 or TRBV6-3 combines with J gene TRBJ2-7; tentative D call: TRBD1 (5 bases). CDR1 MNHEY and CDR2 SVGEGT come from the germline V gene. This CDR3 spans 12 amino acids. Between the trimmed V and J ends, which lost 2 bases and 7 bases, there was a span of 9 bases. Here the CDR3 DNA reads TGTGCCAGCAGTTACGCGACAGAGGAGCAGTACTTC. The encoded protein is CASSYATEEQYF.

As to this clonotype: One end of the junction fails to match germline, which may point to a read error. The chain joins TRBV11-3 to TRBJ1-5; D ambiguous. Germline-derived CDR1 and CDR2 are SGHNT and YENEEA. The CDR3 consists of 15 residues. The CDR3 here is CASSLPHYSNQHQHF. The CDR3, as DNA: TGTGCCAGCAGCTTACCGCACTATAGCAATCAGCACCAGCATTTT.